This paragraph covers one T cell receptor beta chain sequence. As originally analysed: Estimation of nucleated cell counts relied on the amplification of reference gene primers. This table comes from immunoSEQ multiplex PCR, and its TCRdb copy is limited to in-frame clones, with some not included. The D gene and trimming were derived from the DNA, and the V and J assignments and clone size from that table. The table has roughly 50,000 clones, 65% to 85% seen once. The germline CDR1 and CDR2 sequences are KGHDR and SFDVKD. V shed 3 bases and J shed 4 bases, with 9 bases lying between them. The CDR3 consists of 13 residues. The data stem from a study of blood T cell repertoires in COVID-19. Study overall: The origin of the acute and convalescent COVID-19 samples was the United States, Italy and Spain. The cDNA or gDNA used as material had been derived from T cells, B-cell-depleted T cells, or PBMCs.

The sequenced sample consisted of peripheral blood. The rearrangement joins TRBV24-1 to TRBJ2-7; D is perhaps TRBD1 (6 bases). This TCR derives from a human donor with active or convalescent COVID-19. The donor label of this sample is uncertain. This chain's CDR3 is CATSDGGGYEQYF. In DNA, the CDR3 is TGTGCCACCAGTGATGGGGGCGGATACGAGCAGTACTTC.